This TCR beta chain was sequenced for a study of blood T cell repertoires in COVID-19. Looking at the study overall: T cells, B-cell-depleted T cells, or PBMCs provided the cDNA or gDNA that served as material.

There are 15 residues in the CDR3. Germline V CDR1 and CDR2: SGHTA, FQGNSA. The V segment lost 5 bases and the J segment 5 bases; nucleotides outside the gene matches: 7. This table comes from immunoSEQ multiplex PCR, and its TCRdb copy is limited to in-frame clones, with some not included. The sample shows about 53,000 clones, about nine tenths of them seen only once. Sequenced input: peripheral blood. This clonotype originated in an elderly man with acute or convalescent COVID-19. The gene calls are TRBV7-2 and TRBJ2-1, with 9 positions matching TRBD2. DNA of the CDR3: TGTGCCAGCAGCAGAGCGGGGGGCGAAAACAATGAGCAGTTCTTC. This encodes CASSRAGGENNEQFF.